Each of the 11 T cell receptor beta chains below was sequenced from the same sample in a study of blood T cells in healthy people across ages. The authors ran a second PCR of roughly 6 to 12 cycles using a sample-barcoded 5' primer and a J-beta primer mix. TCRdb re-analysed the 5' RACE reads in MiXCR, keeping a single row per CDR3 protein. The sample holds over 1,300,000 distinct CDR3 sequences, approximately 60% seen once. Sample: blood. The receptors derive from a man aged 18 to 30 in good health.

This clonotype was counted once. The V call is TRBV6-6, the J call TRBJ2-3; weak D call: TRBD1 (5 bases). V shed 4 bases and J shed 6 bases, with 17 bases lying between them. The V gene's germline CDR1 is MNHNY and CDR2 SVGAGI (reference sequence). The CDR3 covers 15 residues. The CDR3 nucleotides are TGTGCCAGCAGTTCCATCGAGGCAGGGTCGGATACGCAGTATTTT. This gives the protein CASSSIEAGSDTQYF.

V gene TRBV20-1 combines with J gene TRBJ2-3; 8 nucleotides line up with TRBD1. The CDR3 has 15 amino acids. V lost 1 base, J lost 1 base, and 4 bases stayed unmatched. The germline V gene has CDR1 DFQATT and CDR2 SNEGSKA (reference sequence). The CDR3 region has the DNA TGCAGTGCTAGAGTGACGGGACAGGGCACAGATACGCAGTATTTT. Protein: CSARVTGQGTDTQYF.

The CDR3, as DNA: TGCAGCGCCGACAGCCACCAAGAGACCCAGTACTTC. Protein sequence: CSADSHQETQYF. The V and J genes are TRBV29-1 and TRBJ2-5; perhaps TRBD1 as D (5 bases). Germline lookup yields CDR1 SQVTM and CDR2 ANQGSEA. The CDR3 consists of 12 residues. With 7 bases removed from V and 0 bases from J, the gap between germline ends came to 9 bases. Full variable domain (remainder filled in from reference TRBV29-1 and TRBJ2-5): SAVISQKPSRDICQRGTSLTIQCQVDSQVTMMFWYRQQPGQSLTLIATANQGSEATYESGFVIDKFPISRPNLTFSTLTVSNMSPEDSSIYLCSADSHQETQYFGPGTRLLVL.

The CDR3 DNA reads as TGCAGTGCTAGCGGCGGGGCCCTGCCTTATGGCTACACCTTC. This codes for CSASGGALPYGYTF. The J gene is TRBJ1-2, the V gene TRBV20-1; possible D gene TRBD1, 5 bases. Germline V lookup: CDR1 DFQATT, CDR2 SNEGSKA (reference sequence). The V end was cut by 3 bases, the J end by 5 bases, with 16 bases between. This CDR3 is 14 amino acids long.

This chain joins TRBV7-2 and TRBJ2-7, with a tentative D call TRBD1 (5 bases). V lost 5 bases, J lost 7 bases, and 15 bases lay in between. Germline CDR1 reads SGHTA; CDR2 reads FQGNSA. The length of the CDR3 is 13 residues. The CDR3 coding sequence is TGTGCCAGCAGCACAGGCCCCACCCGTGAGCAGTACTTC. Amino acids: CASSTGPTREQYF.

In nucleotides, the CDR3 is TGCGCCAGCAGCTTGGTAGGCGGGGTCGCCGAGCAGTTCTTC. Translated, it gives CASSLVGGVAEQFF. V is TRBV5-1 and J is TRBJ2-1, with D possibly TRBD2 on 6 matching bases. The CDR3 runs to 14 residues. V lost 0 bases and J 10 bases, leaving 14 bases between the germline ends. Germline V lookup: CDR1 SGHRS, CDR2 YFSETQ. Using reference TRBV5-1 and TRBJ2-1 for the parts outside the CDR3, the full variable domain is KAGVTQTPRYLIKTRGQQVTLSCSPISGHRSVSWYQQTPGQGLQFLFEYFSETQRNKGNFPGRFSGRQFSNSRSEMNVSTLELGDSALYLCASSLVGGVAEQFFGPGTRLTVL.

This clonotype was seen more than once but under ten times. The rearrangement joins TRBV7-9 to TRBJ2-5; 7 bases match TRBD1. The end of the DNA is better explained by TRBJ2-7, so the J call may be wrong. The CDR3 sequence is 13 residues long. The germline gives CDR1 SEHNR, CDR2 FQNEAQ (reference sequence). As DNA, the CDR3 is TGTGCCAGCAGCAGAACAGGGGAATACGAGCAGTACTTC. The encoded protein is CASSRTGEYEQYF.

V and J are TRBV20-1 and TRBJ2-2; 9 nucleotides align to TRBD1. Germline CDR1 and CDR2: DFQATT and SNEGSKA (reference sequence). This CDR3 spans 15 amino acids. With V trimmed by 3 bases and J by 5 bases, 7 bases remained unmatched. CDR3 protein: CSARTDDRGTGELFF. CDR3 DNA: TGCAGTGCTAGGACTGACGACAGGGGGACCGGGGAGCTGTTTTTT.

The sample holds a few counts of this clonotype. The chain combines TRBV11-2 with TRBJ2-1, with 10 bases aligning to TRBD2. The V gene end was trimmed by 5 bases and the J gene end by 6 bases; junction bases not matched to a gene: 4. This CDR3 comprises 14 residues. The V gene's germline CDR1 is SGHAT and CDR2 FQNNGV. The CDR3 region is CASSSSGRFNEQFF. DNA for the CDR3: TGTGCCAGCAGCAGTAGCGGGAGGTTCAATGAGCAGTTCTTC.

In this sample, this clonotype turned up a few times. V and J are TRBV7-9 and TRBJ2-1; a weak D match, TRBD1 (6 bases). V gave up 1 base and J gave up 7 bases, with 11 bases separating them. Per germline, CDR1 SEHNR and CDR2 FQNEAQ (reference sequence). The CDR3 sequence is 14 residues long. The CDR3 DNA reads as TGTGCCAGCAGCTTAGTACAGGGACGGAATGAGCAGTTCTTC. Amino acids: CASSLVQGRNEQFF.

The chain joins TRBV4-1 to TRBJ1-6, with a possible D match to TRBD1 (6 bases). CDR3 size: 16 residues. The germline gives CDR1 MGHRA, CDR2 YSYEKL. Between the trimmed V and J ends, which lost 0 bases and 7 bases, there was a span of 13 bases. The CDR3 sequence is CASSQDRGGRNSPLHF. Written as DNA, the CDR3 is TGCGCCAGCAGCCAAGATCGAGGGGGGCGCAATTCACCCCTCCACTTT.